This entry lists 23 T cell receptor beta chains sequenced from one sample in a study of blood T cell repertoires in COVID-19. The table came from immunoSEQ multiplex PCR; TCRdb's copy has only in-frame clones and leaves some out. The sample lists about 200,000 clones; 80% to 90% were seen once. Sequencing was performed on peripheral blood. The receptors stem from an elderly woman with acute or convalescent COVID-19.

The chain recombines TRBV18 with TRBJ1-5, with no clear D. V lost 3 bases and J lost 4, with 7 bases in between. The CDR3 sequence is 13 residues long. The germline gives CDR1 KGHSH, CDR2 LQKENI. CDR3 coding DNA: TGTGCCAGCTCACCGGGCTTAAATCAGCCCCAGCATTTT. Its translation is CASSPGLNQPQHF.

The chain recombines TRBV7-2 with TRBJ2-1, with 7 bases matching TRBD1. CDR1 and CDR2 from the germline V gene are SGHTA and FQGNSA. CDR3 length: 19 residues. J gave up 4 bases and V 0 bases, and 15 bases lay outside the gene matches. As DNA, the CDR3 is TGTGCCAGCAGCTTAGCGTCCAAAGGTATGCGACAGGGATACAATGAGCAGTTCTTC. This sequence encodes CASSLASKGMRQGYNEQFF.

The rearrangement uses TRBV7-9 and TRBJ2-5; TRBD2 is a possible D gene (5 bases). CDR3 length: 16 amino acids. The germline CDR1 and CDR2 sequences are SEHNR and FQNEAQ (reference sequence). Trimming removed 1 base from V and 9 bases from J, with 21 bases in between. CDR3 region: CASSLGGRRNQRAQYF. DNA for the CDR3: TGTGCCAGCAGCTTAGGGGGTCGGAGGAATCAGAGGGCCCAGTACTTC.

The CDR3 bases are TGTGCCAGCAGCCAAGATACAGGGGGCGAGGTATGCTATGGCTACACCTTC. It codes for CASSQDTGGEVCYGYTF. The rearrangement uses TRBV3-1 (or the pseudogene TRBV3-2) and TRBJ1-2; 9 nucleotides line up with TRBD1. Looked up from germline, CDR1 is LGHDT and CDR2 is YNNKEL (reference sequence). J was trimmed by 4 bases and V by 0 bases; bases with no gene match: 9. The CDR3 sequence is 17 residues long.

In its sample, this clone was seen once. The rearrangement joins TRBV14 to TRBJ1-2; 9 bases agree with TRBD1. Trimming at V came to 1 base and at J to 8 bases, leaving 2 bases not matched to a gene. The CDR3 loop spans 13 amino acids. From germline, CDR1 is SGHDN and CDR2 FVKESK. CDR3 DNA sequence: TGTGCCAGCAGCCAAGTAGGGACAGGGGGCTACACCTTC. It translates to CASSQVGTGGYTF.

The chain has TRBV2 and TRBJ1-6, with D unclear. The CDR3 is 14 residues long. Germline V gives CDR1 SNHLY, CDR2 FYNNEI. Trimming removed 1 base at V and 5 bases at J, with 6 bases between. Here the CDR3 DNA reads TGTGCCAGCAGTGAAGTGGCGGATAATTCACCCCTCCACTTT. Protein sequence: CASSEVADNSPLHF.

The chain is built from TRBV27 and TRBJ2-7, with TRBD2 identical over 7 bases. CDR1 and CDR2 from the germline V gene are MNHEY and SMNVEV (reference sequence). The junction had 5 bases not matched to a gene; V was cut back by 0 bases and J by 6 bases. The CDR3 is 14 residues long. The CDR3 DNA reads as TGTGCCAGCAGTTTATCGGGAGGGTCTACCGAGCAGTACTTC. Its protein product is CASSLSGGSTEQYF.

The CDR3 region has the DNA TGTGCCAGCAGCGCACTATGGGCAGATACGCAGTATTTT. It yields the protein CASSALWADTQYF. This sequence joins TRBV7-2 and TRBJ2-3, with no clear D. The V gene's germline CDR1 is SGHTA and CDR2 FQGNSA. V dropped 5 bases and J dropped 4 bases, with 10 bases sitting between them. The CDR3 extends over 13 amino acids.

The chain links TRBV29-1 to TRBJ2-3, with D possibly TRBD1 on 6 matching bases. V lost 4 bases, J lost 2 bases, and 13 bases lay in between. The CDR3 totals 14 residues. Germline V gene sequence: CDR1 SQVTM, CDR2 ANQGSEA. CDR3 sequence reads: CSVVSRGPTDTQYF. The CDR3 DNA reads as TGCAGCGTTGTCAGCAGGGGCCCCACAGATACGCAGTATTTT.

V is TRBV4-3 and J is TRBJ1-4; a possible D gene is TRBD1 (5 bases). V was cut by 5 bases and J by 7 bases, with 17 bases left in between. The CDR3 is 15 amino acids. Germline lookup yields CDR1 LGHNA and CDR2 YSLEER. CDR3 region: CASSNRAGGREKLFF. The CDR3 nucleotides read TGCGCCAGCAGCAACCGGGCCGGGGGACGTGAAAAACTGTTTTTT.

The chain uses TRBV7-2 and TRBJ1-2, with no clear D. The CDR3 consists of 15 residues. The V gene's germline CDR1 is SGHTA and CDR2 FQGNSA. V was shortened by 1 base and J by 2 bases, with 11 bases between the two germline ends. In DNA, the CDR3 is TGTGCCAGCAGCTTAGGAACACCCCAAAACTATGGCTACACCTTC. Translated: CASSLGTPQNYGYTF.

The sample holds one count of this clone. Here the CDR3 reads CASRTQSNNEQFF. CDR3 sequence (DNA): TGTGCCAGCAGGACTCAGAGCAACAATGAGCAGTTCTTC. This chain links TRBV6-5 with TRBJ2-1; D not resolved. The length of the CDR3 is 13 residues. Trimming pared 6 bases from V and 5 bases from J, leaving 11 bases between. CDR1 and CDR2 from the germline V gene are MNHEY and SVGAGI.

The chain employs TRBV9 and TRBJ2-7, with 7 bases fitting TRBD1. CDR3 length equals 14 residues. Germline trimming cut 4 bases from V and 6 bases from J; bases unmatched to any gene: 10. CDR1 and CDR2 from the germline V gene are SGDLS and YYNGEE. The CDR3: CASSRQGVTGEQYF. The CDR3 DNA follows: TGTGCCAGCAGCCGGCAGGGGGTTACAGGCGAGCAGTACTTC.

The chain's CDR3 is CASSLDQTGWTEAFF. CDR3 in DNA: TGTGCCAGCAGCTTGGATCAGACAGGGTGGACTGAAGCTTTCTTT. J is TRBJ1-1 and V is TRBV5-4; 7 positions match TRBD1. The V gene end was trimmed by 0 bases and the J gene end by 5 bases; junction bases not matched to a gene: 7. Germline V lookup: CDR1 SGHNT, CDR2 YYREEE (reference sequence). This CDR3 has 15 amino acids.

V and J are TRBV9 and TRBJ2-7, with a possible D match to TRBD2 (5 bases). The CDR3 is 14 residues long. Germline CDR1 is SGDLS and CDR2 is YYNGEE. V lost 4 bases, J lost 3 bases, and 14 bases lay in between. This CDR3 is CASSPALGNYEQYF. The CDR3 DNA reads TGTGCCAGCAGCCCCGCCCTCGGGAACTACGAGCAGTACTTC.

The chain links TRBV7-2 to TRBJ2-5; 8 nucleotides line up with TRBD1. The V segment lost 1 base and the J segment 2 bases; nucleotides outside the gene matches: 6. The CDR3 is 16 residues long. Germline CDR1 is SGHTA and CDR2 is FQGNSA. The CDR3 DNA sequence: TGTGCCAGCAGCTTAGTTTCGACAGGGGCTCAAGAGACCCAGTACTTC. Protein product: CASSLVSTGAQETQYF.

The chain is built from TRBV5-6 and TRBJ2-3, with TRBD2 matching over 14 bases. Germline V gene lookup returns CDR1 SGHDT and CDR2 YYEEEE. The V segment lost 4 bases and the J segment 1 base; nucleotides outside the gene matches: 11. The CDR3 totals 19 residues. CDR3 sequence (DNA): TGTGCCAGCAGCCAAATCGGACTAGCGGGAGGTAGTGGCACAGATACGCAGTATTTT. Amino acids: CASSQIGLAGGSGTDTQYF.

J is TRBJ2-2 and V is TRBV4-2; a weak D match, TRBD2 (5 bases). Looked up from germline, CDR1 is LGHNA and CDR2 is YNFKEQ. Trimming removed 1 base from V and 2 bases from J, with 11 bases in between. This CDR3 contains 16 residues. CDR3 region: CASSQVGEFNTGELFF. CDR3 sequence (DNA): TGTGCCAGCAGCCAAGTTGGGGAGTTTAACACCGGGGAGCTGTTTTTT.

The chain uses TRBV5-1 and TRBJ2-5; TRBD2 aligns across 10 bases. Germline-derived CDR1 and CDR2 are SGHRS and YFSETQ. The CDR3 has 14 amino acids. V was clipped by 4 bases and J by 3 bases; unmatched bases: 3. CDR3 DNA: TGCGCCAGCAGCGGGGGACTAGCGAAAGAGACCCAGTACTTC. This translates into CASSGGLAKETQYF.

Notes on this clone: In the same sample, other DNA sequences code for this CDR3. This chain connects TRBV18 to TRBJ2-2; D not certain. The CDR3 has 13 residues. The germline V and J ends were trimmed by 3 bases and 4 bases, with 6 bases remaining between them. Germline V lookup: CDR1 KGHSH, CDR2 LQKENI. CDR3 loop: CASSPRGTGELFF. CDR3 nucleotide sequence: TGTGCCAGCTCACCTCGAGGCACCGGGGAGCTGTTTTTT. The full variable domain, rest sourced from reference TRBV18 and TRBJ2-2, is NAGVMQNPRHLVRRRGQEARLRCSPMKGHSHVYWYRQLPEEGLKFMVYLQKENIIDESGMPKERFSAEFPKEGPSILRIQQVVRGDSAAYFCASSPRGTGELFFGEGSRLTVL.

The rearrangement joins TRBV18 to TRBJ2-7; perhaps TRBD2 as D (5 bases). There are 16 residues in the CDR3. Trimming removed 3 bases from V and 2 bases from J, with 17 bases in between. Germline lookup yields CDR1 KGHSH and CDR2 LQKENI. The CDR3 loop reads CASSPTPTSRAYEQYF. The CDR3 DNA reads as TGTGCCAGCTCACCCACCCCCACCTCGCGGGCCTACGAGCAGTACTTC.

The V call is TRBV29-1, the J call TRBJ2-4, with no clear D. V was shortened by 2 bases and J by 0 bases, with 8 bases between the two germline ends. The CDR3 length is 14 residues. Germline V gives CDR1 SQVTM, CDR2 ANQGSEA. The CDR3, as DNA: TGCAGCGTTGAATCTGGGCTAGCCAAAAACATTCAGTACTTC. It is translated as CSVESGLAKNIQYF.

This chain connects TRBV30 to TRBJ2-5, with TRBD2 matching over 8 bases. After removal of 0 bases from V and 5 bases from J, the junction contained 2 bases not matched to a gene. The CDR3 totals 13 residues. Germline-derived CDR1 and CDR2 are GTSNPN and SVGIG (reference sequence). The CDR3 protein is CAWSVAGVETQYF. The CDR3 nucleotides are TGTGCCTGGAGTGTAGCGGGGGTGGAGACCCAGTACTTC. The whole variable domain, filled in from reference TRBV30 and TRBJ2-5, reads SQTIHQWPATLVQPVGSPLSLECTVEGTSNPNLYWYRQAAGRGLQLLFYSVGIGQISSEVPQNLSASRPQDRQFILSSKKLLLSDSGFYLCAWSVAGVETQYFGPGTRLLVL.